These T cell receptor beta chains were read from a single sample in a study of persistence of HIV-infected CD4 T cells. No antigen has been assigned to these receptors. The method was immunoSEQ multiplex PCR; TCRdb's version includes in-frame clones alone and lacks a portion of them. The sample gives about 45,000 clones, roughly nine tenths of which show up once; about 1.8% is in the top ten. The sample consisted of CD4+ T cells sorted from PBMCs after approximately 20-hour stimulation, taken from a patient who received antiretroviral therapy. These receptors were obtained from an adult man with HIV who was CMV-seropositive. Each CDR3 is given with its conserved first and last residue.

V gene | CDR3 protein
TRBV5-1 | CASNWASQETQYF
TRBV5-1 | CASSLGFRSPVEQFF
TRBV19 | CASSRTGGEGTEAFF
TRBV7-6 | CASSSRGHTGANVLTF
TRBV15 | CATSREGPQHF
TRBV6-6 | CASNGGPNEKLFF
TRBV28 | CAIRGQGTYGYTF
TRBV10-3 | CAIGGSGYGYTF
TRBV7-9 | CASSLPGTYYEQYF
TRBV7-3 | CASSFNEQFF
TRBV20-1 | CSASDDRSSGNTIYF
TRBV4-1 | CASSRLPGQPTEAFF
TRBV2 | CASSGDRGADTQYF
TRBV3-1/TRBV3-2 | CASSQVRTGWNEQFF
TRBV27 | CASKPGTYYNEQFF
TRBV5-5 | CASSLMGDRSRTEAFF
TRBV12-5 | CASGLGLNQPQHF
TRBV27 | CASTLLAGSSYNEQFF
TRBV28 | CASSSSPRNEKLFF
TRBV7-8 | CASSLKSRTGGEAFF
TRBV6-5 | CASSYGDRLSGNTIYF
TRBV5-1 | CASSSGQGSFLNTGELFF
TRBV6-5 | CASRRDRPSYEQYF
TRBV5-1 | CASSLVVENYEQYF
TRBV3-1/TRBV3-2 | CASSQGPIDGYGYTF
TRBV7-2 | CASSPGRPGANVLTF
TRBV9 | CASSVGNRVITEAFF
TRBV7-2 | CASSRPGTLNSPLHF
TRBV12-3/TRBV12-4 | CASRGTGLYGYTF
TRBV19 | CASKQRGANEKLFF
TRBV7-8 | CASSRTGAAKNIQYF
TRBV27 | CASSVGWDSNQPQHF
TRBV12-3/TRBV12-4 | CASSLVGDGYTF
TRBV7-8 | CASSLVPETTNEKLFF